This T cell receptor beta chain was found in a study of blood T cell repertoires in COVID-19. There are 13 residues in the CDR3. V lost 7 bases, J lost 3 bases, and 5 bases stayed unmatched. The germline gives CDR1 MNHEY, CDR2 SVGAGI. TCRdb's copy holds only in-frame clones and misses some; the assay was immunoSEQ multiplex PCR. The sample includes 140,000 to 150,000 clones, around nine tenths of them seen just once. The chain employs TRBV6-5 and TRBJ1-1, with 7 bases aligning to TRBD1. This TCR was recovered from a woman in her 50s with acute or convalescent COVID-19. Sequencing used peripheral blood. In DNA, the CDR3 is TGTGCCAGCAAGACAGGGCAGCACACTGAAGCTTTCTTT. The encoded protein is CASKTGQHTEAFF.